A selection of T cell receptor beta chains follows, all from one sample in a study of spatial heterogeneity in lung cancer. TCRdb re-analysed the 5' RACE reads in MiXCR, keeping a single row per CDR3 protein. The table lists roughly 60,000 distinct CDR3 sequences, approximately 8.9% of them singletons. Source: PBMCs, taken at surgery. These receptors came from a female donor with early-stage non-small cell lung cancer. Each CDR3 is given with its conserved first and last residue. A D gene is named only where the DNA matches it firmly. Expanded clones get a size class; other rows say once, few or many, or leave the size out.

v_gene	j_gene	d_gene	abundance	CDR3aa	CDR3nt
TRBV9	TRBJ2-1	TRBD1	few	CASSVGQGDYNEQFF	TGTGCCAGCAGCGTTGGACAGGGTGACTACAATGAGCAGTTCTTC
TRBV6-1	TRBJ2-3	NA	many	CASSEALGDTQYF	TGTGCCAGCAGTGAAGCGCTAGGGGATACGCAGTATTTT
TRBV20-1	TRBJ1-4	TRBD1	few	CSAISTGGARGYAEKLFF	TGCAGTGCTATTTCAACAGGGGGCGCGAGGGGATACGCTGAAAAACTGTTTTTT
TRBV29-1	TRBJ2-1	TRBD2	NA	CSARLAGGPSSYNEQFF	TGCAGCGCGAGACTAGCGGGAGGCCCGAGCTCCTACAATGAGCAGTTCTTC
TRBV20-1	TRBJ1-4	NA	NA	CSARLGQGPEKLFF	TGCAGTGCTAGATTGGGGCAGGGTCCAGAAAAACTGTTTTTT
TRBV10-3	TRBJ2-2	NA	few	CAISEWESNTGELFF	TGTGCCATCAGTGAGTGGGAATCGAACACCGGGGAGCTGTTTTTT
TRBV7-9	TRBJ2-5	NA	few	CASSLGGMQETQYF	TGTGCCAGCAGCTTAGGCGGGATGCAGGAGACCCAGTACTTC
TRBV19	TRBJ2-5	NA	few	CASSPVRVQKETQYF	TGTGCCAGTTCACCCGTTCGGGTCCAAAAAGAGACCCAGTACTTC
TRBV2	TRBJ2-2	TRBD2	many	CASSGSSGHTGELFF	TGTGCCAGCAGTGGATCTAGCGGACACACCGGGGAGCTGTTTTTT
TRBV10-3	TRBJ1-5	NA	many	CAISGDGLGNQPQHF	TGTGCCATCAGTGGTGATGGGTTGGGCAATCAGCCCCAGCATTTT
TRBV28	TRBJ1-2	TRBD1	NA	CASSPPGGNGYTF	TGTGCCAGCAGTCCCCCAGGGGGAAATGGCTACACCTTC
TRBV4-1	TRBJ2-3	TRBD1	many	CASSLTGTGTTDTQYF	TGCGCCAGCAGCCTGACCGGGACAGGGACGACAGATACGCAGTATTTT
TRBV4-2	TRBJ2-3	TRBD2	medium-sized	CASSPERDSTDTQYF	TGTGCCAGCAGCCCAGAGCGGGATAGCACAGATACGCAGTATTTT
TRBV14	TRBJ1-1	TRBD1	few	CASSQKLGTGDGTEAFF	TGTGCCAGCAGCCAAAAGCTTGGGACAGGGGACGGCACTGAAGCTTTCTTT
TRBV5-1	TRBJ1-1	NA	once	CASSQGMNTEAFF	TGCGCCAGCAGCCAAGGCATGAACACTGAAGCTTTCTTT
TRBV5-1	TRBJ1-1	TRBD1	few	CASRPTYRGGETEAFF	TGCGCCAGCCGACCTACCTACAGGGGAGGTGAAACTGAAGCTTTCTTT
TRBV2	TRBJ2-7	NA	many	CASSDLSEEEQYF	TGTGCCAGCAGTGATTTATCGGAAGAGGAGCAGTACTTC
TRBV20-1	TRBJ2-3	TRBD2	medium-sized	CSAQSGGPADTQYF	TGCAGTGCCCAAAGCGGGGGGCCGGCAGATACGCAGTATTTT
TRBV7-9	TRBJ2-3	NA	NA	CASSLGGADTQYF	TGTGCCAGCAGCTTAGGCGGGGCGGATACGCAGTATTTT
TRBV5-1	TRBJ1-1	NA	few	CASSPAGGEAEAFF	TGCGCCAGCAGCCCCGCGGGGGGGGAGGCTGAAGCTTTCTTT
TRBV24-1	TRBJ2-7	NA	NA	CATSAIDGYEQYF	TGTGCCACCAGTGCCATTGACGGCTACGAGCAGTACTTC
TRBV14	TRBJ2-3	NA	few	CASSQDESSTDTQYF	TGTGCCAGCAGCCAAGATGAAAGCTCCACAGATACGCAGTATTTT
TRBV24-1	TRBJ1-1	NA	many	CATSDAGADEAFF	TGTGCCACCAGTGATGCAGGGGCAGATGAAGCTTTCTTT
TRBV10-2	TRBJ1-5	NA	many	CASSEGQIQPQHF	TGCGCCAGCAGTGAGGGGCAGATCCAGCCCCAGCATTTT
TRBV4-2	TRBJ2-7	TRBD1	few	CASTPTGGRDEQYF	TGTGCCAGCACCCCTACAGGGGGCAGAGACGAGCAGTACTTC
TRBV12-3/TRBV12-4	TRBJ1-2	NA	few	CASSLGSPAGYTF	TGTGCCAGCAGTTTAGGCAGCCCGGCTGGCTACACCTTC
TRBV10-3	TRBJ1-4	TRBD1	few	CAISAQGAQEKLFF	TGTGCCATCAGCGCGCAGGGGGCTCAGGAAAAACTGTTTTTT
TRBV20-1	TRBJ2-6	NA	NA	CSAPVGGSGANVLTF	TGCAGTGCCCCTGTGGGGGGCTCTGGGGCCAACGTCCTGACTTTC
TRBV7-2	TRBJ2-3	NA	many	CASSLELGAQYF	TGTGCCAGCAGCTTAGAACTGGGAGCGCAGTATTTT
TRBV25-1	TRBJ1-3	NA	many	CASSDSRADGGNTIYF	TGTGCCAGCAGTGATAGCCGGGCCGATGGTGGAAACACCATATATTTT
TRBV4-1	TRBJ2-1	TRBD2	many	CASSPNTAGGPPELEQFF	TGCGCCAGCAGCCCAAATACGGCGGGGGGCCCCCCGGAGTTGGAGCAGTTCTTC
TRBV7-8	TRBJ1-1	TRBD1	many	CASSPIGRGHTEAFF	TGTGCCAGCAGCCCAATAGGCAGGGGGCATACAGAAGCTTTCTTT
TRBV2	TRBJ1-2	TRBD1	NA	CASSYRGFYGYTF	TGTGCCAGCAGTTACAGGGGGTTCTATGGCTACACCTTC
TRBV11-3	TRBJ2-2	NA	many	CASSLQGQTGELFF	TGTGCCAGCAGCTTGCAGGGGCAAACCGGGGAGCTGTTTTTT
TRBV25-1	TRBJ2-3	NA	many	CASSEVPLTDTQYF	TGTGCCAGCAGTGAGGTCCCCCTCACAGATACGCAGTATTTT
TRBV7-9	TRBJ1-4	TRBD1	NA	CASSPRGRGTNEKLFF	TGTGCCAGCAGCCCCAGGGGCAGGGGGACTAATGAAAAACTGTTTTTT
TRBV5-4	TRBJ2-7	TRBD1	NA	CASTKRTGGIVAGLYEQYF	TGTGCCAGCACCAAAAGGACAGGGGGCATCGTAGCGGGACTGTACGAGCAGTACTTC
TRBV5-5	TRBJ2-1	NA	NA	CASSHTGIDEQFF	TGTGCCAGCAGCCACACAGGTATCGATGAGCAGTTCTTC
TRBV2	TRBJ2-4	NA	once	CASSQDALAKNIQYF	TGTGCCAGCAGTCAGGACGCCTTAGCCAAAAACATTCAGTACTTC
TRBV6-5	TRBJ1-2	NA	NA	CASSTDSYGYTF	TGTGCCAGCAGCACGGACAGCTATGGCTACACCTTC
TRBV4-2	TRBJ1-5	TRBD1	few	CASSEGQGATQPQHF	TGTGCCAGCAGCGAGGGACAGGGGGCCACTCAGCCCCAGCATTTT